The sequence of this T cell receptor (beta chain) was determined in a study of T cell responses to AZD1222 COVID-19 vaccine. Notes on the study in general: Only 5 or 6 individuals given AZD1222 were seropositive at baseline.

About this clone: Its antigen is unidentified.

The assay was immunoSEQ multiplex PCR, and TCRdb's table has in-frame clones only and misses some. The sample shows roughly 100,000 clones, 84% of them seen only once. The specimen comprised peripheral blood, sampled on day 0 of AZD1222 vaccination. This sequence originates from an adult in good health.

The CDR3 region is CASSQGYEQYF. CDR3 in DNA: TGTGCCAGCTCACAGGGCTACGAGCAGTACTTC. The V gene is TRBV18, the J gene TRBJ2-7, with unresolved D. The CDR3 contains 11 residues. V shed 4 bases and J shed 3 bases, with 4 bases lying between them. Germline lookup yields CDR1 KGHSH and CDR2 LQKENI.